Below, 28 T cell receptor beta chains from the same sample are listed, as sequenced in a study of T cells in Graves' hyperthyroidism and ophthalmopathy. Amplification of TCR beta CDR3 regions used RNA as the template. HTBI primers drove first-round RT-PCR of the TCR CDR3. One entry per CDR3 protein, called by TCRdb with MiXCR from the multiplex PCR reads. The data contain fewer than 650,000 distinct CDR3 sequences, 40% to 50% of them singletons. Source material: peripheral blood or thyroid tissue (not recorded which). The receptors here all came from an adult woman with Graves' disease, either hyperthyroidism or ophthalmopathy (not recorded which).

This clonotype was counted between two and nine times. The chain carries TRBV12-3 or TRBV12-4 and TRBJ2-7; possibly TRBD1 for D (6 bases). The CDR3 consists of 11 residues. In nucleotides, the CDR3 is TGTCCCACGGACAGCTATTACGAGCAGTACTTC. Encoded protein: CPTDSYYEQYF.

The CDR3 loop is CASSPRTGSNYGYTF. As DNA, the CDR3 is TGTGCCAGCAGTCCTCGGACAGGGAGCAACTATGGCTACACCTTC. The chain employs TRBV7-8 and TRBJ1-2, with 8 nucleotides matching TRBD1. Trimming removed 6 bases from V and 2 bases from J; junction bases left unmatched: 8. CDR1 and CDR2 from the germline V gene are SGHVS and FQNEAQ. The CDR3 consists of 15 residues.

This clonotype was observed at least ten times. The chain joins TRBV11-3 to TRBJ2-2, with D tentatively TRBD1 or TRBD2 (5 bases each). CDR1 is SGHNT, CDR2 YENEEA, per germline. This CDR3 has 13 residues. Trimming pared 4 bases from V and 10 bases from J, leaving 13 bases between. CDR3 sequence: CASSSRGNLELFF. CDR3 nucleotide sequence: TGTGCCAGCAGCTCCCGGGGCAACTTGGAGCTGTTTTTT.

This clonotype was found many times. This chain connects TRBV5-1 to TRBJ2-7; D call uncertain. V lost 2 bases to trimming and J lost 0 bases, with 9 bases between them. The germline gives CDR1 SGHRS, CDR2 YFSETQ. The CDR3 sequence is 14 residues long. The CDR3 bases are TGCGCCAGCAGCTTCCAGGATCCCTCCTACGAGCAGTACTTC. This encodes CASSFQDPSYEQYF.

This chain links TRBV10-3 with TRBJ1-2, with 8 positions matching TRBD1. The germline CDR1 and CDR2 sequences are ENHRY and SYGVKD. This CDR3 has 13 amino acids. The V gene end was trimmed by 0 bases and the J gene end by 6 bases; junction bases not matched to a gene: 0. The CDR3 nucleotides read TGTGCCATCAGTGAGTCGACAGGGGATGGCTACACCTTC. As protein: CAISESTGDGYTF.

This clonotype has ten or more counts. The CDR3 ends on some other residue instead of the conserved phenylalanine or tryptophan, so this is likely a read error. The chain employs TRBV5-8 and TRBJ2-5, with D perhaps TRBD2 (5 bases). V lost 1 base, J lost 5 bases, and 18 bases lay in between. From germline, CDR1 is SGHTS and CDR2 YDEGEE. This CDR3 spans 16 amino acids. The CDR3 loop reads CASSLRSAGPAETQYS. CDR3 nucleotides: TGTGCCAGCAGCTTGAGATCGGCGGGCCCTGCGGAGACCCAGTACTCC.

The V call is TRBV9, the J call TRBJ1-1; 9 bases fit TRBD1. V was clipped by 0 bases and J by 0 bases; unmatched bases: 6. The CDR3 covers 17 residues. Germline V CDR1 and CDR2: SGDLS, YYNGEE. DNA for the CDR3: TGTGCCAGCAGCGTAGGCGCTGGACAGGGGATGAACACTGAAGCTTTCTTT. This encodes CASSVGAGQGMNTEAFF.

J is TRBJ2-7 and V is TRBV11-2; no firm D call. The germline gives CDR1 SGHAT, CDR2 FQNNGV. The CDR3 consists of 13 residues. V lost 6 bases and J lost 2, with 11 bases in between. CDR3 in DNA: TGTGCCAGCAGTTTCTCTCCGACCTACGAGCAGTACTTC. This encodes CASSFSPTYEQYF.

This clonotype was detected a few times. This rearrangement joins TRBV29-1 to TRBJ1-1; D remains ambiguous. Germline CDR1 and CDR2: SQVTM and ANQGSEA. The CDR3 totals 13 residues. Trimming stripped 7 bases from V and 0 bases from J, with 12 bases between. Here the CDR3 DNA reads TGCAGCGCCCGGAGGGATATGAACACTGAAGCTTTCTTT. Encoded protein: CSARRDMNTEAFF.

A single count supports this clonotype. The chain recombines TRBV24-1 with TRBJ2-5, with TRBD1 matching over 9 bases. V lost 10 bases to trimming and J lost 5 bases; unmatched junction nucleotides: 13. Germline CDR1 is KGHDR and CDR2 is SFDVKD. CDR3 length: 15 residues. The CDR3 nucleotides are TGTGCCACTGCTTCGGGACAGGGCTGGAGGGAGACCCAGTACTTC. It encodes CATASGQGWRETQYF.

This clonotype was detected ten times or more. The chain links TRBV5-1 to TRBJ1-1; D remains ambiguous. The V and J ends lost 2 bases and 5 bases respectively, with 7 bases between them. Per germline, CDR1 SGHRS and CDR2 YFSETQ. This CDR3 has 12 amino acids. The CDR3 sequence: CASSFSGTEAFF. For the CDR3, the DNA is TGCGCCAGCAGCTTTTCCGGGACTGAAGCTTTCTTT.

The J gene is TRBJ2-5, the V gene TRBV7-7; D is undetermined. This CDR3 is 14 amino acids long. V lost 5 bases to trimming and J lost 5 bases, with 15 bases between them. Germline assignment: CDR1 SSHAT and CDR2 FNYEAQ (reference sequence). CDR3 sequence: CASSASLDGETQYF. CDR3 DNA sequence: TGTGCCAGCAGCGCCTCTCTGGACGGGGAGACCCAGTACTTC.

This clonotype was counted many times. The chain uses TRBV5-1 and TRBJ2-5; tentative D call: TRBD2 (6 bases). The CDR3 length is 18 residues. The V end was cut by 4 bases, the J end by 4 bases, with 26 bases between. In germline, CDR1 is SGHRS, CDR2 YFSETQ. The CDR3 loop reads CASSAGIKRAAAGETQYF. In nucleotides, the CDR3 is TGCGCCAGCAGCGCGGGCATAAAGCGGGCCGCAGCGGGAGAGACCCAGTACTTC.

About this clonotype: This clone may be a read error of a much larger clone one base away. The genes are TRBV6-5 and TRBJ1-6, with D maybe TRBD1 (5 bases). This CDR3 is built from 14 residues. Germline V gives CDR1 MNHEY, CDR2 SVGAGI. The V and J ends lost 10 bases and 7 bases respectively, with 17 bases between them. The CDR3 protein is CATNLDGGNSPLHF. In DNA form, the CDR3 reads TGTGCCACCAATTTAGACGGGGGGAATTCACCCCTCCACTTT.

The chain recombines TRBV28 with TRBJ1-5, with D perhaps matching TRBD1 (5 bases). With 6 bases removed from V and 5 bases from J, the gap between germline ends came to 11 bases. Germline CDR1 is MDHEN and CDR2 is SYDVKM. This CDR3 is 13 amino acids long. For the CDR3, the DNA is TGTGCCAGCAGGGAGGGGATTGATCAGCCCCAGCATTTT. Translated, it gives CASREGIDQPQHF.

The CDR3 loop is CASTHGGYGYTF. In DNA, the CDR3 is TGTGCCAGCACCCATGGGGGCTATGGCTACACCTTC. The chain combines TRBV7-9 with TRBJ1-2, with D possibly matching TRBD1 (5 bases). CDR3 size: 12 residues. Germline V gives CDR1 SEHNR, CDR2 FQNEAQ (reference sequence). The V and J ends lost 7 bases and 4 bases respectively, with 10 bases between them.

The gene calls are TRBV4-2 and TRBJ2-5, with 7 nucleotides matching TRBD1. There are 16 residues in the CDR3. CDR1 and CDR2 (germline): LGHNA, YNFKEQ. V shed 0 bases and J 5 bases; nucleotides not matched to a gene: 9. In nucleotides, the CDR3 is TGTGCCAGCAGCCAAGATCGAAGGGGGCCAGGGGAGACCCAGTACTTC. Translated, it gives CASSQDRRGPGETQYF.

This chain links TRBV7-8 with TRBJ1-1, with TRBD1 identical over 9 bases. Germline CDR1 reads SGHVS; CDR2 reads FQNEAQ. This CDR3 has 13 amino acids. The V segment lost 4 bases and the J segment 7 bases; nucleotides outside the gene matches: 4. The CDR3 bases are TGTGCCAGCAGCTGCGGGGACAGGGATGAAGCTTTCTTT. Translation gives CASSCGDRDEAFF.

V and J are TRBV10-3 and TRBJ2-5; the D gene is possibly TRBD1 (5 bases). There are 14 residues in the CDR3. Germline-derived CDR1 and CDR2 are ENHRY and SYGVKD. V lost 3 bases, J lost 3 bases, and 11 bases lay in between. The CDR3 spells CAISDTGKEETQYF. The CDR3 DNA is TGTGCCATCAGTGATACAGGAAAAGAAGAGACCCAGTACTTC.

This clonotype was seen a few times. This chain connects TRBV2 to TRBJ2-5, with D perhaps matching TRBD1 or TRBD2 (5 bases each). Deletions cut 5 bases from V and 5 bases from J, with 12 bases between. This CDR3 is 13 amino acids long. CDR1 SNHLY and CDR2 FYNNEI come from the germline V gene. The CDR3: CASSHPGTETQYF. CDR3 nucleotide sequence: TGTGCCAGCAGTCACCCCGGGACGGAGACCCAGTACTTC.

The V gene is TRBV7-9, the J gene TRBJ1-6; D may be TRBD1 (5 bases). Germline CDR1 SEHNR, CDR2 FQNEAQ (reference sequence). Trimming cost V 8 bases and J 10 bases, with 12 bases left between them. The CDR3 is made up of 12 amino acids. CDR3 sequence (DNA): TGTGCCAGCGGCAGGGTTGGCTCACCCCTCCACTTT. Its translation: CASGRVGSPLHF.

V usage is TRBV24-1 and J usage is TRBJ2-2, with D tentatively TRBD1 (5 bases). From germline, CDR1 is KGHDR and CDR2 SFDVKD. V lost 6 bases to trimming and J lost 4 bases, with 14 bases between them. The CDR3 covers 15 residues. CDR3 amino acids: CATSQGTPGTGELFF. Here the CDR3 DNA reads TGTGCCACCAGTCAGGGAACCCCGGGCACCGGGGAGCTGTTTTTT.

This clonotype was picked up many times. This chain uses TRBV7-2 with TRBJ2-7, with 8 bases aligning to TRBD2. The CDR3 has 14 residues. CDR1 is SGHTA and CDR2 is FQGNSA in the germline V gene. With 4 bases clipped from V and 6 bases from J, the junction kept 8 bases outside the gene matches. DNA for the CDR3: TGTGCCAGCAGCTCCAGGGCGGGGGGTACCGAGCAGTACTTC. It translates to CASSSRAGGTEQYF.

The rearrangement links TRBV10-3 to TRBJ1-6; 9 bases agree with TRBD1. This CDR3 region has 15 residues. From germline, CDR1 is ENHRY and CDR2 SYGVKD. The junction had 2 bases not matched to a gene; V was cut back by 0 bases and J by 8 bases. CDR3 protein: CAISESRQGDSPLHF. The DNA of the CDR3 is TGTGCCATCAGTGAGTCGAGACAGGGGGATTCACCCCTCCACTTT.

The V and J genes are TRBV10-3 and TRBJ1-1; D may be TRBD1 (6 bases). CDR1 is ENHRY and CDR2 is SYGVKD in the germline V gene. The CDR3 extends over 13 amino acids. Trimming pared 7 bases from V and 2 bases from J, leaving 11 bases between. The CDR3 DNA reads TGTGCCATCAAGGACAGATCTAACACTGAAGCTTTCTTT. This sequence encodes CAIKDRSNTEAFF.

As DNA, the CDR3 is TGTGCCAGCAGTTATGGTGGGATGAGTGGCGAGCAGTACTTC. It encodes CASSYGGMSGEQYF. The gene calls are TRBV6-5 and TRBJ2-7; no firm D call. Germline V CDR1 and CDR2: MNHEY, SVGAGI. The germline V and J ends were trimmed by 3 bases and 6 bases, with 15 bases remaining between them. The CDR3 is 14 residues long.

There are a few counts of this clonotype. This chain connects TRBV19 to TRBJ1-2; D is ambiguous. The CDR3 has 13 residues. V was clipped by 6 bases and J by 6 bases, with 14 bases between them. Germline V lookup: CDR1 LNHDA, CDR2 SQIVND (reference sequence). CDR3 region: CASRKVKDDGYTF. DNA for the CDR3: TGTGCCAGTAGAAAGGTCAAGGACGATGGCTACACCTTC.

This clonotype was counted once. The chain recombines TRBV2 with TRBJ1-6; D call uncertain. Trimming took 6 bases from V and 14 from J, leaving 20 bases between them. CDR1 is SNHLY and CDR2 is FYNNEI in the germline V gene. The CDR3 has 14 residues. For the CDR3, the DNA is TGTGCCAGCAGAAGACCCGAGACCTGGAGATCCCTCCACTTT. Amino acids: CASRRPETWRSLHF.